The 12 T cell receptor beta chains below all came from one sample that was sequenced in a study of cytomegalovirus exposure and HLA in healthy donors. PCR amplification relied on 60 Vbeta primers (plus 13 Jbeta primers). Sequencing used immunoSEQ multiplex PCR; TCRdb keeps in-frame clones, though not all of them. This sample has some 110,000 clones; 75% to 85% occur once, and the top ten carry 2.1%. The sample was PBMCs. These receptors were obtained from a man younger than 40 in good health and CMV-seronegative.

Remarks on this clone: One end of the junction does not line up with germline, which may come from a read error. The V and J genes are TRBV18 and TRBJ1-4; maybe TRBD1 (5 bases). The CDR3 is 13 amino acids. In germline, CDR1 is KGHSH, CDR2 LQKENI. CDR3 bases: TGTGCCGGCTCACCACAGGAGGTCGAAAAACTGTTTTTT. It codes for CAGSPQEVEKLFF.

The chain uses TRBV29-1 and TRBJ2-1; a weak D match, TRBD2 (5 bases). V lost 0 bases and J lost 5, with 14 bases in between. The CDR3 has 15 residues. Germline CDR1 SQVTM, CDR2 ANQGSEA. The CDR3 sequence: CSVEETSGPDNEQFF. The CDR3 nucleotides read TGCAGCGTTGAAGAAACCAGCGGTCCCGACAATGAGCAGTTCTTC.

The rearrangement joins TRBV7-2 to TRBJ2-7; D not resolved. Germline loops: CDR1 SGHTA, CDR2 FQGNSA. The CDR3 sequence is 11 residues long. With 6 bases removed from V and 2 bases from J, the gap between germline ends came to 5 bases. CDR3: CASSRAYEQYF. Here the CDR3 DNA reads TGTGCCAGCAGTCGAGCCTACGAGCAGTACTTC.

The chain has TRBV7-2 and TRBJ1-2, with TRBD1 matching 7 bases. V shed 5 bases, J shed 1 base, and the junction held 7 bases outside the gene matches. Germline lookup yields CDR1 SGHTA and CDR2 FQGNSA. This CDR3 is 15 amino acids long. The CDR3 DNA reads as TGTGCCAGCAGCCCAAGCGCAGGGGGTAACTATGGCTACACCTTC. Amino acid sequence: CASSPSAGGNYGYTF.

The genes are TRBV7-2 and TRBJ1-2, with D perhaps matching TRBD1 (6 bases). The germline V gene encodes CDR1 SGHTA and CDR2 FQGNSA. This CDR3 is 15 amino acids long. Between the trimmed V and J ends, which lost 4 bases and 0 bases, there was a span of 12 bases. The CDR3 loop reads CASSSRGTTNYGYTF. CDR3 nucleotides: TGTGCCAGCAGCTCAAGGGGGACAACTAACTATGGCTACACCTTC. The full variable domain, in which reference TRBV7-2 and TRBJ1-2 provide the parts outside the CDR3, is GAGVSQSPSNKVTEKGKDVELRCDPISGHTALYWYRQSLGQGLEFLIYFQGNSAPDKSGLPSDRFSAERTGGSVSTLTIQRTQQEDSAVYLCASSSRGTTNYGYTFGSGTRLTVV.

The chain's CDR3 is CASSQQTLAGGGEQFF. The CDR3 coding sequence is TGTGCCAGCAGCCAACAAACATTAGCGGGAGGGGGTGAGCAGTTCTTC. The rearrangement uses TRBV4-2 and TRBJ2-1; 11 bases are a match to TRBD2. V shed 2 bases and J 9 bases; nucleotides not matched to a gene: 9. Per germline, CDR1 LGHNA and CDR2 YNFKEQ. There are 16 residues in the CDR3.

The chain uses TRBV25-1 and TRBJ1-1, with D unresolved. CDR1 and CDR2 (germline): MGHDK, SYGVNS. The CDR3 loop spans 15 amino acids. The V end lost 7 bases, the J end lost 2 bases, and 17 bases lay between the germline ends. In nucleotides, the CDR3 is TGTGCCAGCACCCTAAGCGGTTCAGTCAACACTGAAGCTTTCTTT. Protein product: CASTLSGSVNTEAFF.

This clone was seen more than once but under ten times. The CDR3 loop is CASSPPGGAGANVLTF. Here the CDR3 DNA reads TGTGCCAGCAGCCCGCCGGGGGGGGCTGGGGCCAACGTCCTGACTTTC. The chain joins TRBV7-6 to TRBJ2-6, with 8 bases fitting TRBD2. CDR1 and CDR2 from the germline V gene are SGHVS and FNYEAQ. CDR3 size: 16 residues. Unmatched junction bases numbered 5, after V lost 5 bases and J lost 2 bases.

The CDR3 DNA sequence: TGCGCCAGCAGCTTGGGACCGGGTTATAATTCACCCCTCCACTTT. Amino acids: CASSLGPGYNSPLHF. The chain has TRBV5-1 and TRBJ1-6; the D is unclear. CDR3 size: 15 residues. With 0 bases removed from V and 4 bases from J, the gap between germline ends came to 8 bases. The germline V gene has CDR1 SGHRS and CDR2 YFSETQ. Using reference TRBV5-1 and TRBJ1-6 for the parts outside the CDR3, the full variable domain is KAGVTQTPRYLIKTRGQQVTLSCSPISGHRSVSWYQQTPGQGLQFLFEYFSETQRNKGNFPGRFSGRQFSNSRSEMNVSTLELGDSALYLCASSLGPGYNSPLHFGNGTRLTVT.

The gene calls are TRBV7-9 and TRBJ1-1, with D maybe TRBD1 (5 bases). This CDR3 contains 13 residues. The V gene lost 3 bases and the J gene lost 3 bases, with 8 bases spanning the gap. Germline assignment: CDR1 SEHNR and CDR2 FQNEAQ (reference sequence). The CDR3 region has the DNA TGTGCCAGCAGCTTGGGGACTTACACTGAAGCTTTCTTT. Translated: CASSLGTYTEAFF.

The V call is TRBV29-1, the J call TRBJ2-7, with D possibly being TRBD2 (8 bases). V was trimmed by 5 bases and J by 3 bases, leaving 23 bases between them. The germline gives CDR1 SQVTM, CDR2 ANQGSEA. CDR3 length: 16 amino acids. This chain's CDR3 is CSVSLAGQKYIYEQYF. DNA of the CDR3: TGCAGCGTTTCGTTAGCGGGACAGAAGTATATCTACGAGCAGTACTTC.

The chain couples TRBV5-4 to TRBJ2-2, with 13 bases aligning to TRBD2. After removal of 4 bases from V and 5 bases from J, the junction contained 5 bases not matched to a gene. Germline V gene data show CDR1 as SGHNT and CDR2 as YYREEE (reference sequence). The CDR3 totals 16 residues. In DNA, the CDR3 is TGTGCCAGCAGCCCCGGACTAGCGGGGGAAACCGGGGAGCTGTTTTTT. Protein product: CASSPGLAGETGELFF.